Reported below is one TCR beta chain. The V gene's germline CDR1 is SGHRS and CDR2 YFSETQ. Trimming left V 4 bases short and J 7 bases short, with 18 bases between. This CDR3 region has 14 residues. Clones were sequenced by immunoSEQ multiplex PCR, and TCRdb holds only the in-frame ones, with some missing. The data hold more than 55,000 clones, with under 85% observed a single time. The entry originates in a study of blood T cell repertoires in COVID-19. The overall study: Samples taken during acute and convalescent COVID-19 were collected in the United States, Italy and Spain.

The material sequenced was peripheral blood. The TCR comes from a woman between 50 and 59 years old with active or convalescent COVID-19. The chain is built from TRBV5-1 and TRBJ2-7, with D perhaps matching TRBD2 (6 bases). In DNA, the CDR3 is TGCGCCAGCAGCGTGAATAGCGGTCCACAGGAGCAGTACTTC. It encodes CASSVNSGPQEQYF.